This T cell receptor (beta chain) was found in a study of blood T cell repertoires in COVID-19. Whole-study context: Collection of acute and convalescent COVID-19 samples took place in the United States, Italy and Spain. Sources were T cells, B-cell-depleted T cells, or PBMCs; the material itself was cDNA or gDNA.

Original data processing: The authors estimated nucleated cell counts from reference gene primer amplification. The table came from immunoSEQ multiplex PCR; TCRdb's copy has only in-frame clones and leaves some out. The D gene and trimming were derived from the DNA, and the V and J assignments and clone size from that table. Of about 110,000 clones in the sample, 76% were seen once. This CDR3 comprises 14 residues. Germline-derived CDR1 and CDR2 are GTSNPN and SVGIG (reference sequence). The V and J ends lost 1 base and 8 bases respectively, with 17 bases between them. This clone was recorded a few times.

The rearrangement joins TRBV30 to TRBJ1-2; perhaps TRBD1 as D (6 bases). The sample taken for sequencing was peripheral blood. The origin of this receptor is an elderly woman with acute or convalescent COVID-19. This chain's CDR3 is CAWSAPTGQSGYTF. Here the CDR3 DNA reads TGTGCCTGGAGTGCCCCCACCGGACAGTCCGGCTACACCTTC.